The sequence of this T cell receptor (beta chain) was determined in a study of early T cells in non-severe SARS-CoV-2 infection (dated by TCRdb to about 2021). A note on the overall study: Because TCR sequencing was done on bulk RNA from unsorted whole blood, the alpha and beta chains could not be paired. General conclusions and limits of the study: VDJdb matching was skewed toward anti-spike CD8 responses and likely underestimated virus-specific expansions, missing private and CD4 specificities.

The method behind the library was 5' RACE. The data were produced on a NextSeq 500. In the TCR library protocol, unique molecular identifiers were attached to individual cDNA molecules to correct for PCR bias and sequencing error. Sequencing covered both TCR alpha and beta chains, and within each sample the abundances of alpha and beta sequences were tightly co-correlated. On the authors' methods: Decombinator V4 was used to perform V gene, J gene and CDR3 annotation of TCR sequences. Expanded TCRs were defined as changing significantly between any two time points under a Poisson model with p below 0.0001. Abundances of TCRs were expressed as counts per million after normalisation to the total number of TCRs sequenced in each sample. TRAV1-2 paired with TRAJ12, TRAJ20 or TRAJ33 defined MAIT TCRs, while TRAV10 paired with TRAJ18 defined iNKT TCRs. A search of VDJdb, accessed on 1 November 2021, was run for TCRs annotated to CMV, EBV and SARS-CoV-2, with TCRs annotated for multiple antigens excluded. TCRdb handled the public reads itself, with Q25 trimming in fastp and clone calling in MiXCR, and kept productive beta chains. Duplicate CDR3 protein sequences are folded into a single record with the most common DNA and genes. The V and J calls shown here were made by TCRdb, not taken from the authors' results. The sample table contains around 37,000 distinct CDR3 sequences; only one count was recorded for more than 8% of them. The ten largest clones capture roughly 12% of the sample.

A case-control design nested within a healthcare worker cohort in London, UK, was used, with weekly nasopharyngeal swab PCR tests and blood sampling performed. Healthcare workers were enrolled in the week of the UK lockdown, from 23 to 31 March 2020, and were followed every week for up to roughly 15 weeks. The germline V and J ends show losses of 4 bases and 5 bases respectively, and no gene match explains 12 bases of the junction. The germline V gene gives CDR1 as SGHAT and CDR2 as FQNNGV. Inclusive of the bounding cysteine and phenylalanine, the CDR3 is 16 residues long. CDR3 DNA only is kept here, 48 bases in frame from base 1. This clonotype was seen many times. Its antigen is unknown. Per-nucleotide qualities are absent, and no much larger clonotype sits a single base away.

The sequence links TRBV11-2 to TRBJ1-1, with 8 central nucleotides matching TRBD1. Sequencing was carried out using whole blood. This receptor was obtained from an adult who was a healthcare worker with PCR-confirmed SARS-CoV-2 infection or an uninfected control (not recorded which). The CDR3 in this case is CASSSSTQGGLTEAFF. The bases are TGTGCCAGCAGCTCTTCAACACAGGGGGGGCTGACTGAAGCTTTCTTT. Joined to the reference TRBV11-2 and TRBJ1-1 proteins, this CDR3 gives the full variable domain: EAGVAQSPRYKIIEKRQSVAFWCNPISGHATLYWYQQILGQGPKLLIQFQNNGVVDDSQLPKDRFSAERLKGVDSTLKIQPAKLEDSAVYLCASSSSTQGGLTEAFFGQGTRLTVV.